The sequence of this TCR beta chain was determined in a study of T cell repertoires in cytomegalovirus infection (dated by TCRdb to between 2017 and 2020). Looking at the study overall: Because public TCR beta signatures pointed to carriage of CMV infection together with the matching HLA type, the HLA type of each donor mattered for the analysis. What the authors observed across the whole study: In both this cohort and an independent cohort of under 450 donors, the cumulative frequency of public TCR beta family members distinguished carriers of CMV infection plus the relevant HLA type. In the ex vivo response, HLA-C-restricted CMV-specific TCR beta clonotypes were dominant, and in two of eight donors the single most frequent clonotype came from this HLA-C-restricted group.

The sequencing machine was an Illumina HiSeq 1500. Using fastp at Q25 and MiXCR, TCRdb reprocessed the public reads and kept productive beta chains. Records with the same CDR3 protein are collapsed into one entry carrying the most frequent genes and DNA. This sample is represented by around 140,000 distinct CDR3 sequences; 6.5% of them were singletons. The top ten constitute 15% to 20% of the sample. CDR1 is given as LNHDA and CDR2 as SQIVND, both from the germline V gene (reference sequence). Inclusive of the bounding cysteine and phenylalanine, the CDR3 is 15 residues long. CDR3 DNA only is kept here, 45 bases in frame from base 1. V loses 7 bases at its end and J loses 6 bases; junction bases beyond the gene matches: 7. This clonotype has only a few counts. The clone's antigen remains unknown. Base qualities are not at hand, and no much larger clone is one base apart.

The chain was built from TRBV19 and TRBJ2-2; 11 bases in between match TRBD1. The TCR comes from a human donor in good health (CMV status not recorded). Some clones in this sample may be carry-over from other donors' samples. Sequenced sample: PBMCs. CDR3 loop: CASTDRGQGAGELFF. The DNA is as follows: TGTGCCAGTACTGACCGGGGACAGGGGGCCGGGGAGCTGTTTTTT.